The T cell receptor beta chain described here comes from a study of T cells in Graves' hyperthyroidism and ophthalmopathy (dated by TCRdb to between 2018 and 2021). For the study in its entirety: Peripheral blood samples were taken at initial diagnosis, before any treatment was given. TCR Vbeta CDR3 sequencing of some 140 peripheral blood samples (roughly 43 ophthalmopathy, approximately 80 hyperthyroidism and about 17 progressor patients) is reported in the paper. The approximately 98 discovery patients were randomly divided into training and test sets at a 7:3 ratio. Prospective prediction of ophthalmopathy was tested in an independent validation cohort of 18 to 20 hyperthyroidism patients and roughly 16 patients who later progressed to ophthalmopathy. After blood sampling, hyperthyroidism patients were treated with methimazole at a starting dose of 30 mg daily, and ophthalmopathy patients were treated with high-dose intravenous methylprednisolone. The study also compared thyroid tissue and blood T-cell repertoires from several Graves' hyperthyroidism patients. A discovery cohort of about 96 patients, roughly 40 with Graves' ophthalmopathy and 55 to 65 with stable Graves' hyperthyroidism, was used to find distinguishing TCR V-J signatures. General conclusions and limits of the study: Most expanded thyroid clonotypes (frequency above 0.001) were also detected in blood, suggesting blood repertoires may reflect thyroid immune responses. In validation, the model predicted progression to ophthalmopathy with approximately 71% sensitivity and approximately 72% specificity, a median of about 6 months before onset. Sample size was not statistically predetermined, and blinding of investigators to group allocation was not performed. A 13 V-J signature model separated ophthalmopathy from stable hyperthyroidism, with around 88% sensitivity and just under 84% specificity in cross-validation and 80%/75% in testing.

This clonotype was detected many times. It lacks a known antigen. Within one base of it there is no much larger clone, and no base qualities were kept. The TCR beta CDR3 regions were amplified from RNA transcripts. A first-round RT-PCR of the TCR CDR3 used the HTBI primer set with the Qiagen OneStep RT-PCR kit. Libraries were constructed in a second round of multiplex PCR, after which size selection and purification were performed. Libraries were sequenced paired-end with 100 bp reads on an Illumina HiSeq2000. The authors' pipeline ran thus. SOAPnuke was used to process the raw data, removing reads that contained adapters or uncalled bases, had a mean Phred below 15, or lacked an exact match to the constant primer or identifier. COPE v1.2.5 was used to merge high-quality paired reads, and clonotypes were defined as unique nucleotide sequences. MiTCR v1.1 was used to align clonotypes to the IMGT TRBV, TRBD and TRBJ reference segments. The analysis was restricted to V-J combinations with a frequency above 0.0001, which together covered about 99% of the repertoires. A TCS score was defined as the ratio of F50 (clonal expansion) to E x V (chaos), with BLOSUM62-based TCRdist applied between CDR3 peptides within each V-J. Welch's t-statistics and random forest reduced 514 V-J features to roughly 13, which were used in a naive Bayes classifier (R e1071). TCRdb redid the processing of the public reads, applying fastp at Q25 and MiXCR, and retained in-frame beta chains. Entries that share a CDR3 protein sequence are merged under the most common genes and DNA. For this entry, the V and J calls and clone size follow TCRdb and not the study's own pipeline. The sample yields 490,000 or so distinct CDR3 sequences; roughly 22% were counted once. The ten largest clones take up less than 65% of the sample.

The CDR3 has 14 amino acids, counting the end cysteine and phenylalanine. Of the read, only the CDR3 DNA is kept; its 42 bases are in frame from base 1. The germline V and J ends show losses of 4 bases and 3 bases respectively, and no gene match explains 3 bases of the junction. The germline V gene encodes CDR1 MNHNS and CDR2 SASEGT. In the ophthalmopathy patients, disease was moderately to severely active, with a Clinical Activity Score of 3 or more, a NOSPECS grade of 4 or more, and a duration of less than 3 months. Any patient with an uncontrolled infection, another autoimmune disease, pregnancy or lactation was excluded. Diagnoses were established on the basis of clinical symptoms, serum thyroxine and TRAb, thyroid ultrasound, and orbital computed tomography. PBMCs were isolated from 10 ml of fresh peripheral blood by Ficoll-Paque density gradient centrifugation. Total RNA was extracted with Trizol reagent, and quality was checked on an Agilent 2100 Bioanalyzer.

The origin of this receptor is a woman in her seventies with Graves' ophthalmopathy. Specimen: blood. The V and J segments used are TRBV6-1 and TRBJ2-1, with 7 bases aligning to TRBD1. The CDR3 reads as follows: CASSGQGDYNEQFF. The DNA sequence is TGTGCCAGCAGTGGACAGGGTGACTACAATGAGCAGTTCTTC.